This TCR beta chain was sequenced in a study of T cell responses to AZD1222 COVID-19 vaccine. Study-level background: Pooled samples include second doses given at about 4 or 12 weeks.

The table came from immunoSEQ multiplex PCR; TCRdb's copy has only in-frame clones and leaves some out. The sample holds 110,000 to 150,000 clones, 88% seen once. In its sample, this clone was seen once. Germline CDR1 is SGDLS and CDR2 is YYNGEE. The CDR3 runs 15 residues. Unmatched junction bases numbered 8, after V lost 3 bases and J lost 9 bases. This receptor was identified in an adult in good health. The chain has TRBV9 and TRBJ2-1; 11 positions agree with TRBD2. Sequencing was performed on peripheral blood, taken on day 0 of AZD1222 vaccination. The CDR3 sequence: CASSGSGRALGEQFF. CDR3 DNA sequence: TGTGCCAGCAGCGGTAGCGGGAGGGCCCTCGGTGAGCAGTTCTTC.